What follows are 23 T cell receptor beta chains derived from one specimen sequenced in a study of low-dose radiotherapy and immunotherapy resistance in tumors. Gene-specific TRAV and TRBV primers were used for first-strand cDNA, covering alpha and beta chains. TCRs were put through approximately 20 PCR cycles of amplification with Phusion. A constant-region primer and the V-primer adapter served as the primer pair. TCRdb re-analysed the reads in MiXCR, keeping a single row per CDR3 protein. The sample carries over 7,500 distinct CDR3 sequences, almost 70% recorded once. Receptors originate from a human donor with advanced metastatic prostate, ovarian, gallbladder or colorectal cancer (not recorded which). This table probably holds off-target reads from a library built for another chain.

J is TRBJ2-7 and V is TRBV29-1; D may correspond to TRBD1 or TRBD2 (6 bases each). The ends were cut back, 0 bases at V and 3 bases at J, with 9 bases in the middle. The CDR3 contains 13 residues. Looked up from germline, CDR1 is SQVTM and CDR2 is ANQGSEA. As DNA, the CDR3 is TGCAGCGTTGAAGACGGAGGGGGCTACGAGCAGTACTTC. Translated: CSVEDGGGYEQYF.

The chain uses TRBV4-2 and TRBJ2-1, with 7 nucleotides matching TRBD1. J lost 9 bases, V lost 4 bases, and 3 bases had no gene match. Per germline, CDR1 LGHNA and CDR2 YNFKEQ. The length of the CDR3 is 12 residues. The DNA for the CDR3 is TGTGCCAGCAGCCTCCCAGGGGGTGAGCAGTTCTTC. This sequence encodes CASSLPGGEQFF.

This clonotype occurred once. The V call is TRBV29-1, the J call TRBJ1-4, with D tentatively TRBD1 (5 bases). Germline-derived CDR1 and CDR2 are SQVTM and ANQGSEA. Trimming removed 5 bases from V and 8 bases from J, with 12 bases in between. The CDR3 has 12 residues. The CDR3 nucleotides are TGCAGCGTTCGGGGCCTGGGGGAAAAACTGTTTTTT. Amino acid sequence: CSVRGLGEKLFF.

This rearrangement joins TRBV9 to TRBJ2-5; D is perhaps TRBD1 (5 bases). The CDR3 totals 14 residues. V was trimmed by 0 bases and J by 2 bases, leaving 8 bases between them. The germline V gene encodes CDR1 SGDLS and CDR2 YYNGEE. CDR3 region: CASSVGPGQETQYF. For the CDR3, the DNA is TGTGCCAGCAGCGTAGGGCCAGGGCAAGAGACCCAGTACTTC.

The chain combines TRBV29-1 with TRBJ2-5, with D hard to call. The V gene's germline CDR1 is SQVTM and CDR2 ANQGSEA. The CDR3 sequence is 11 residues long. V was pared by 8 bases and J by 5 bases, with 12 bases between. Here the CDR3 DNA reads TGCAGCCTTAGGGTTGGGGAGACCCAGTACTTC. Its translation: CSLRVGETQYF.

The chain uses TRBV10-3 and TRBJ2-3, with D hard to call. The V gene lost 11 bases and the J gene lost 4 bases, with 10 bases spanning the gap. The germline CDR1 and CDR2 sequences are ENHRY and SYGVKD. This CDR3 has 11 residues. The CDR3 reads CASKRADTQYF. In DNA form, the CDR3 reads TGTGCCTCGAAACGGGCAGATACGCAGTATTTT.

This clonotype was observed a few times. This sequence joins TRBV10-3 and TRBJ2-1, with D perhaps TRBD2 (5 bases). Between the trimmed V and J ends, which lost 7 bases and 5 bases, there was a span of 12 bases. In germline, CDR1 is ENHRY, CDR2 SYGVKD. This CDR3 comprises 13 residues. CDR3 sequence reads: CAITQRSDNEQFF. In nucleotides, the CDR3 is TGTGCCATCACACAGCGGAGTGACAATGAGCAGTTCTTC.

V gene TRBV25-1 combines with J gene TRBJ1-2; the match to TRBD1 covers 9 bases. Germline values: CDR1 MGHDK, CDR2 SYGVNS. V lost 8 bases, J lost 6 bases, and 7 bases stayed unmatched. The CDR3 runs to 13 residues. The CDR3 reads CASGGTGTHGYTF. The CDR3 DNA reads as TGTGCCAGCGGCGGGACAGGGACCCATGGCTACACCTTC.

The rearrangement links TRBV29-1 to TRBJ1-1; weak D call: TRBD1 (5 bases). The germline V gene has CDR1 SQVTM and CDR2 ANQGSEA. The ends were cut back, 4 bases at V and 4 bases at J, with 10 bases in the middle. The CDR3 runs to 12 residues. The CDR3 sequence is CSVVRDGTEAFF. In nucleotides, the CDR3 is TGCAGCGTTGTCCGGGACGGCACTGAAGCTTTCTTT.

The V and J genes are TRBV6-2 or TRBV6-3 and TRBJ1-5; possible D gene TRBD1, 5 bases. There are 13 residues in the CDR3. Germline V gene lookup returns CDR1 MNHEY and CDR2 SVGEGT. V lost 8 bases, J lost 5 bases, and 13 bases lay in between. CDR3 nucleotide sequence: TGTGCCAGCCGCCGGGGGGGTTATCAGCCCCAGCATTTT. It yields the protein CASRRGGYQPQHF.

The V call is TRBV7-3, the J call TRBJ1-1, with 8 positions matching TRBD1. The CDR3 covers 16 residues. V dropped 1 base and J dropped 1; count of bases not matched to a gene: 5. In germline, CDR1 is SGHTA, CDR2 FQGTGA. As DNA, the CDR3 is TGTGCCAGCAGCTTAAGCACAGGGGGAAGGAACACTGAAGCTTTCTTT. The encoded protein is CASSLSTGGRNTEAFF.

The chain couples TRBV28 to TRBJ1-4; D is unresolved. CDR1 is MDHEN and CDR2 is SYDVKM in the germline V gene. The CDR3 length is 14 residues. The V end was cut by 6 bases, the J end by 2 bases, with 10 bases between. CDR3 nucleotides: TGTGCCAGCAGGAGTGGTAGTACTAATGAAAAACTGTTTTTT. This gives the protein CASRSGSTNEKLFF.

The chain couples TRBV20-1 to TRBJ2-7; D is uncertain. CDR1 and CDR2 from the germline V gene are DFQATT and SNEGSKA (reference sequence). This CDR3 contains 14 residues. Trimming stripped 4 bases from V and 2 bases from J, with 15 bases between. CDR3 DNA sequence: TGCAGTGCTACGAAATCCGGATCCCCCTACGAGCAGTACTTC. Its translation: CSATKSGSPYEQYF.

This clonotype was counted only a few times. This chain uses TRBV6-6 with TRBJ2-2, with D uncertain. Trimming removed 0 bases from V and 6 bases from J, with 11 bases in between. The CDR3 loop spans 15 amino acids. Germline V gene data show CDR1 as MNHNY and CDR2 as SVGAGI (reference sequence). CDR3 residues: CASSYSADIPGELFF. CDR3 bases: TGTGCCAGCAGTTACTCGGCAGACATTCCCGGGGAGCTGTTTTTT.

CDR3 protein: CASSLVDRVAQAFF. The CDR3 DNA is TGTGCCAGCAGTTTGGTGGACAGGGTAGCTCAAGCTTTCTTT. The chain is built from TRBV6-2 or TRBV6-3 and TRBJ1-1; 8 bases match TRBD1. This CDR3 spans 14 amino acids. With V trimmed by 4 bases and J by 9 bases, 10 bases remained unmatched. CDR1 is MNHEY and CDR2 is SVGEGT in the germline V gene.

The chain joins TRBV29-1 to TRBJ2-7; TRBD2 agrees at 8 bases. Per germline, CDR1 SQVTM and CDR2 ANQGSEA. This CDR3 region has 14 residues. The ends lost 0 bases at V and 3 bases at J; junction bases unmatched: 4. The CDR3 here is CSVEDREGGYEQYF. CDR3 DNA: TGCAGCGTTGAAGACCGGGAGGGAGGCTACGAGCAGTACTTC.

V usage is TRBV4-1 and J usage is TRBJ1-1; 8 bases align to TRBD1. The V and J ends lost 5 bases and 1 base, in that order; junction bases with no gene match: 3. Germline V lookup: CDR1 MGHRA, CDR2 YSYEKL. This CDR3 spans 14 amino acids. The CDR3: CASSIDRGNTEAFF. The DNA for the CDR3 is TGCGCCAGCAGCATCGACAGGGGGAACACTGAAGCTTTCTTT.

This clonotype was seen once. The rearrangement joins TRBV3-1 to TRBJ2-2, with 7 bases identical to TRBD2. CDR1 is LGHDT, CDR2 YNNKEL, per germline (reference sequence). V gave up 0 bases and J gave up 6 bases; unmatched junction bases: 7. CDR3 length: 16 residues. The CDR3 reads CASSQDHRAGAGELFF. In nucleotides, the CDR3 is TGTGCCAGCAGCCAAGATCACCGCGCGGGAGCCGGGGAGCTGTTTTTT.

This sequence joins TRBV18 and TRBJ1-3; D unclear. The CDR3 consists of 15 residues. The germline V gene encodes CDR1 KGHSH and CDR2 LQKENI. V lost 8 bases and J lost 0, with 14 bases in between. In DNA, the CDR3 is TGTGCCAGCGCCCTCGGAGCTCCCTCTGGAAACACCATATATTTT. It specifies CASALGAPSGNTIYF.

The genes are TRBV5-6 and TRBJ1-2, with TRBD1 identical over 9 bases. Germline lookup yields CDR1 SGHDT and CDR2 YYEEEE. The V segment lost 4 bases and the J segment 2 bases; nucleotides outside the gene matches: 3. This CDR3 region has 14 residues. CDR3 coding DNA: TGTGCCAGCAGCGGAGGACAGGGGAACTATGGCTACACCTTC. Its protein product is CASSGGQGNYGYTF. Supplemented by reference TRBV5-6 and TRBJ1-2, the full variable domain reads DAGVTQSPTHLIKTRGQQVTLRCSPKSGHDTVSWYQQALGQGPQFIFQYYEEEERQRGNFPDRFSGHQFPNYSSELNVNALLLGDSALYLCASSGGQGNYGYTFGSGTRLTVV.

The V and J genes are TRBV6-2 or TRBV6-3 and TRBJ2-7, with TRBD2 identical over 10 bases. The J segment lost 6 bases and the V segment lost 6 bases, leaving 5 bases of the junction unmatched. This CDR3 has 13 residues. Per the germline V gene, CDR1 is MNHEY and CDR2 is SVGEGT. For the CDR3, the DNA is TGTGCCAGCAGACTAGCGGGGTCTCGCGAGCAGTACTTC. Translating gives CASRLAGSREQYF.

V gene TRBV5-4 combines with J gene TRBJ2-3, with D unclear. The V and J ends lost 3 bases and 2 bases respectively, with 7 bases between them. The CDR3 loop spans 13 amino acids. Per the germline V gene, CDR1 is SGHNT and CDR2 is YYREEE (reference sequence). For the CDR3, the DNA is TGTGCCAGCAGCTCCCCACCCACAGATACGCAGTATTTT. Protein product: CASSSPPTDTQYF.

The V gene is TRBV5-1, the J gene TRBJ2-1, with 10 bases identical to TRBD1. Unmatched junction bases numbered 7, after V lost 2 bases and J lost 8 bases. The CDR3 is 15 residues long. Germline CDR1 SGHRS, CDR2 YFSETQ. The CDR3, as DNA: TGCGCCAGCAGCTTCGCAGGACAGGGGGTCCATGAGCAGTTCTTC. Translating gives CASSFAGQGVHEQFF.